This T cell receptor beta chain was profiled in a study of lymphopenia after photon versus proton radiotherapy. Study-wide results and caveats: After the lymphocyte nadir, photon-treated repertoires showed oligoclonal expansion, especially of CD8+ Temra cells. A bigger post-nadir fall in TCR diversity correlated inversely with survival time in deceased patients.

The germline V gene has CDR1 MNHEY and CDR2 SMNVEV (reference sequence). The CDR3 loop spans 14 amino acids. V lost 7 bases to trimming and J lost 6 bases, with 16 bases between them. Comments on this clone: Its antigen is unidentified.

The data were produced by immunoSEQ multiplex PCR, yet TCRdb's version contains in-frame clones alone and is incomplete. Of roughly 41,000 clones listed, about 84% are singletons. The sequencing here drew on peripheral blood, taken from a patient treated with photon-based radiotherapy. The chain couples TRBV27 to TRBJ2-1; a possible D gene is TRBD2 (6 bases). The sequence was obtained from a man aged 50 to 59 with gastric cancer. This chain's CDR3 is CASTPGLRSNEQFF. As DNA, the CDR3 is TGTGCCAGCACCCCGGGACTCCGTTCCAATGAGCAGTTCTTC.